This T cell receptor beta chain was sequenced in a study of cytomegalovirus exposure and HLA in healthy donors. Background on the study: The same platform as the approximately 640 first-cohort repertoires was used for the roughly 130 validation repertoires, a later analysis reported. Study conclusions and caveats: Accounts indicate the classifier identified cytomegalovirus status with strong specificity and sensitivity. The study labeled 150 to 200 TCR beta chains cytomegalovirus-associated.

Note on this clone: Its matching antigen is unknown.

Separate from the approximately 650-subject first cohort, the roughly 120-subject validation cohort was the one that the donors belonged to. Only in-frame clones appear in the TCRdb table, and some are missing; sequencing was by immunoSEQ multiplex PCR. The sample holds 90,000 to 150,000 clones; approximately 88% are singletons and the top ten take about 6%. V was clipped by 2 bases and J by 2 bases; unmatched bases: 3. CDR1 SEHNR and CDR2 FQNEAQ come from the germline V gene (reference sequence). The CDR3 covers 15 residues. The V gene is TRBV7-9, the J gene TRBJ2-1, with 7 bases lining up with TRBD1. This receptor was identified in a woman aged 18 to 35 in good health and CMV-seropositive. What was sequenced was PBMCs. DNA for the CDR3: TGTGCCAGCAGCTTAAACAGGGGTACCTACAATGAGCAGTTCTTC. This codes for CASSLNRGTYNEQFF.